This is a list of T cell receptor beta chains from one sample in a study of blood T cell repertoires in COVID-19. The assay was immunoSEQ multiplex PCR, and TCRdb's table has in-frame clones only and misses some. The sample carries roughly 310,000 clones, about nine tenths recorded once. Sequencing was performed on PBMCs or T cells enriched from blood (not recorded which). These receptors all stem from a woman aged 40 to 55 who had recovered from COVID-19. CDR3s include the opening cysteine and the closing phenylalanine or tryptophan. D genes are given only for firm matches. Clone size is not always given. Where it is, it says once, few, many or a class for expanded clones.

cdr3_aa,cdr3_nt,clone_size,d_call,v_call,j_call
CASSSLVGGPQETQYF,TGTGCCAGCAGCTCACTAGTAGGAGGGCCCCAAGAGACCCAGTACTTC,few,-,TRBV11-2,TRBJ2-5
CASSFRQGTDEQYF,TGTGCCAGTAGTTTCCGACAGGGAACGGACGAGCAGTACTTC,-,TRBD1,TRBV19,TRBJ2-7
CASSLVSSTGDTQYF,TGTGCCAGCAGCTTGGTCTCTAGCACTGGAGATACGCAGTATTTT,-,-,TRBV5-4,TRBJ2-3
CATSNRDRVDIQYF,TGTGCCACCAGCAACCGGGACAGGGTAGACATTCAGTACTTC,-,TRBD1,TRBV15,TRBJ2-4
CASSIEGSEAFF,TGTGCCAGTAGTATCGAGGGTAGTGAAGCTTTCTTT,-,-,TRBV19,TRBJ1-1
CASSPPAGGYTF,TGTGCCAGTAGTCCCCCAGCGGGTGGCTACACCTTC,-,-,TRBV19,TRBJ1-2
CASSPTTSGGAYEQYF,TGCGCCAGCAGCCCCACCACTAGCGGAGGGGCCTACGAGCAGTACTTC,few,TRBD2,TRBV5-1,TRBJ2-7
CARTQLAGHYEQYF,TGTGCCAGAACCCAACTAGCTGGGCACTACGAGCAGTACTTC,-,-,TRBV5-3,TRBJ2-7
CASSQGLSGSETQYF,TGTGCCAGCAGCCAAGGGCTTAGCGGGAGCGAGACCCAGTACTTC,-,TRBD2,TRBV3-1/TRBV3-2,TRBJ2-5
CASRPATGIGGELFF,TGTGCCAGCAGGCCCGCGACAGGGATCGGCGGGGAGCTGTTTTTT,-,TRBD1,TRBV28,TRBJ2-2
CASSLRRLTKAFF,TGTGCCAGCAGTTTACGGCGACTTACAAAAGCTTTCTTT,-,-,TRBV27,TRBJ1-1
CASSPRTGVNEQFF,TGTGCCAGCTCACCGAGGACAGGGGTCAATGAGCAGTTCTTC,-,TRBD1,TRBV18,TRBJ2-1
CATSLVGSTPYNEQFF,TGTGCCACCTCCCTCGTCGGGTCTACACCCTACAATGAGCAGTTCTTC,-,-,TRBV18,TRBJ2-1
CASSPSGAGPGANVLTF,TGTGCCAGCTCACCAAGCGGGGCGGGCCCTGGGGCCAACGTCCTGACTTTC,few,TRBD2,TRBV18,TRBJ2-6
CASSLEHATEAFF,TGTGCCAGCAGCTTAGAACATGCCACTGAAGCTTTCTTT,-,-,TRBV11-3,TRBJ1-1
CASSWGLPGNNSPLHF,TGTGCCAGCAGCTGGGGGCTACCGGGGAATAATTCACCCCTCCACTTT,-,-,TRBV2,TRBJ1-6
CASSPTEYEQYF,TGTGCCAGCAGTCCTACAGAGTACGAGCAGTACTTC,-,-,TRBV12-3/TRBV12-4,TRBJ2-7
CASSLEGVTPYEQYF,TGTGCCAGCAGCCTCGAAGGGGTTACCCCCTACGAGCAGTACTTC,-,-,TRBV5-4,TRBJ2-7
CASSLLDRGSPLHF,TGTGCCAGCAGCTTATTAGACAGGGGCTCACCCCTCCACTTT,medium-sized,TRBD1,TRBV7-2,TRBJ1-6
CASSVGTGLNEQFF,TGTGCCAGCAGCGTAGGAACAGGGTTGAATGAGCAGTTCTTC,once,-,TRBV9,TRBJ2-1
CAISERAVLADRNEQFF,TGTGCCATCAGTGAACGAGCGGTACTAGCGGATCGTAATGAGCAGTTCTTC,-,TRBD2,TRBV10-3,TRBJ2-1
CASSLVRSSSYNEQFF,TGTGCCAGCAGTTTGGTCCGGTCTAGCTCCTACAATGAGCAGTTCTTC,-,-,TRBV28,TRBJ2-1
CASSLEVMPQETQYF,TGCGCCAGCAGCTTAGAAGTAATGCCACAGGAGACCCAGTACTTC,-,-,TRBV5-1,TRBJ2-5
CASTPDGGGGYEQYF,TGTGCCAGCACCCCAGACGGCGGCGGGGGCTACGAGCAGTACTTC,-,TRBD2,TRBV2,TRBJ2-7
CASSYPGQGRYEQYF,TGTGCCAGCAGTTACCCGGGACAGGGTCGGTACGAGCAGTACTTC,-,TRBD1,TRBV6-5,TRBJ2-7
CASSLTLAERNEQFF,TGTGCCAGCAGCTTAACCCTAGCGGAAAGAAATGAGCAGTTCTTC,-,TRBD2,TRBV7-3,TRBJ2-1
CASRPSGTGPYEQYF,TGTGCCAGCAGACCTTCCGGGACAGGACCCTACGAGCAGTACTTC,-,TRBD1,TRBV6-2/TRBV6-3,TRBJ2-7
CASSFGSGTGEETQYF,TGTGCCAGCAGTTTTGGCTCCGGGACTGGAGAAGAGACCCAGTACTTC,-,-,TRBV28,TRBJ2-5
CASSPPGGGNQPQHF,TGTGCCAGTAGCCCTCCGGGGGGAGGCAATCAGCCCCAGCATTTT,-,-,TRBV19,TRBJ1-5
CASSLGQGDYEQYF,TGTGCCAGCAGTTTGGGGCAGGGTGACTACGAGCAGTACTTC,-,-,TRBV27,TRBJ2-7
CASSLWEDRGDNEQFF,TGTGCCAGCAGTTTATGGGAGGACAGGGGGGACAATGAGCAGTTCTTC,-,TRBD1,TRBV27,TRBJ2-1